Listed below are T cell receptor beta chains from one sample, sequenced in a study of T cell responses to AZD1222 COVID-19 vaccine. The method was immunoSEQ multiplex PCR; TCRdb's version includes in-frame clones alone and lacks a portion of them. The sample lists about 160,000 clones, approximately 93% occurring once. The input for sequencing was peripheral blood, taken on day 0 of AZD1222 vaccination. The receptors come from an adult in good health. Both conserved end residues are part of each CDR3. The order of the fields is D gene, J gene, V gene, CDR3 DNA, CDR3 protein. The D gene is left open where the match is weak.

D gene: -
J gene: TRBJ1-2
V gene: TRBV6-5
CDR3 DNA: TGTGCCAGCAGTTACTGGGGCAGGGGATCTACCGGCTACACCTTC
CDR3 protein: CASSYWGRGSTGYTF

D gene: -
J gene: TRBJ2-2
V gene: TRBV18
CDR3 DNA: TGTGCCAGCTCACCAAGAGCCGGGGAGCTGTTTTTT
CDR3 protein: CASSPRAGELFF

D gene: -
J gene: TRBJ2-7
V gene: TRBV18
CDR3 DNA: TGTGCCAGCTCTCCCAGCTCCTACGAGCAGTACTTC
CDR3 protein: CASSPSSYEQYF

D gene: TRBD1
J gene: TRBJ1-3
V gene: TRBV6-5
CDR3 DNA: TGTGCCAGCAGTACCAGGGGGGAACCTGGAAACACCATATATTTT
CDR3 protein: CASSTRGEPGNTIYF

D gene: -
J gene: TRBJ2-1
V gene: TRBV5-1
CDR3 DNA: TGCGCCAGCAGCACGGACGGGGCCCGGGAGCAGTTCTTC
CDR3 protein: CASSTDGAREQFF

D gene: TRBD2
J gene: TRBJ2-7
V gene: TRBV4-3
CDR3 DNA: TGCGCCAGCAGCCAAGATCGGGGGGGGCAGTACTTC
CDR3 protein: CASSQDRGGQYF

D gene: -
J gene: TRBJ1-6
V gene: TRBV4-2
CDR3 DNA: TGTGCCAGCAGCCACAATAGACAGCGTACGGGATCACCCCTCCACTTT
CDR3 protein: CASSHNRQRTGSPLHF

D gene: -
J gene: TRBJ1-4
V gene: TRBV11-2
CDR3 DNA: TGTGCCAGCAGCTTAGACGGAGGTGGTGAAAAACTGTTTTTT
CDR3 protein: CASSLDGGGEKLFF

D gene: -
J gene: TRBJ1-4
V gene: TRBV24-1
CDR3 DNA: TGTGCCACCAGTGATCCAGGCAGGGATAATGAAAAACTGTTTTTT
CDR3 protein: CATSDPGRDNEKLFF

D gene: -
J gene: TRBJ2-1
V gene: TRBV4-3
CDR3 DNA: TGCGCCAGCAGCCAAGACCCCCCGGGCTCCTACAATGAGCAGTTCTTC
CDR3 protein: CASSQDPPGSYNEQFF

D gene: -
J gene: TRBJ2-7
V gene: TRBV3-1/TRBV3-2
CDR3 DNA: TGTGCCAGCAGCTCTCGAGGAGATCCTACAAGCTACGAGCAGTACTTC
CDR3 protein: CASSSRGDPTSYEQYF

D gene: -
J gene: TRBJ2-5
V gene: TRBV2
CDR3 DNA: TGTGCCAGCAGTTTTGGACGTCTTGGTCAGGAGACCCAGTACTTC
CDR3 protein: CASSFGRLGQETQYF

D gene: -
J gene: TRBJ1-2
V gene: TRBV4-1
CDR3 DNA: TGCGCCAGCAGCCAATTTTTTAGGGATGCACGTGGCTACACCTTC
CDR3 protein: CASSQFFRDARGYTF

D gene: -
J gene: TRBJ1-4
V gene: TRBV2
CDR3 DNA: TGTGCCAGCAGTGAGGGTCGGGGAGGGGGAAATGAAAAACTGTTTTTT
CDR3 protein: CASSEGRGGGNEKLFF

D gene: -
J gene: TRBJ2-5
V gene: TRBV6-5
CDR3 DNA: TGTGCCAGCAGTTACTCGGCAGGAGCCGCGTCGGAGACCCAGTACTTC
CDR3 protein: CASSYSAGAASETQYF